The clone carrying this T cell receptor beta chain came up a few times. Its antigen is unidentified. Other nucleotide sequences from this sample produce the same CDR3. V was trimmed by 6 bases and J by 4 bases, leaving 8 bases between them. The CDR3 loop spans 12 amino acids. Germline V gene sequence: CDR1 LNHDA, CDR2 SQIVND (reference sequence). CD4+ naive, central memory, regulatory and stem cell-like memory cells were sorted via CD45RO/CCR7/CD25/CD127/CD95/CD27. This record comes from a study of beta chain features in type 1 diabetes. Study context: Sorted cells numbering roughly 100,000,000 were examined across all samples.

Since all of the isolated RNA was reverse transcribed, expressed TCRB transcripts were what got sequenced. The assay was immunoSEQ multiplex PCR, and TCRdb's table has in-frame clones only and misses some. The sample has around 70,000 clones, approximately 47% seen once. Study-level findings and limits: VDJ junctions from type 1 diabetes patients carried fewer insertions and larger deletions. TCRB CDR3s were moderately but significantly shorter in Type 1 diabetes patients in all four CD4+ subsets.

The sample was central memory CD4+ T cells from blood. The chain combines TRBV19 with TRBJ2-3; TRBD2 might be the D (6 bases). The sequence was collected from a man aged 30-40 years with type 1 diabetes. The CDR3 coding sequence is TGTGCCAGTAGGTCGGGAGCAGATACGCAGTATTTT. This codes for CASRSGADTQYF.